The 23 T cell receptor beta chains below all came from one sample that was sequenced in a study of blood T cell repertoires in COVID-19. TCRdb's table, derived via immunoSEQ multiplex PCR, lists solely in-frame clones and lacks some. Of 250,000 to 300,000 clones in the sample, 89% were seen once. The sample consisted of PBMCs or T cells enriched from blood (not recorded which). These receptors were collected from a woman aged 50 to 60 who had been exposed to COVID-19.

The chain uses TRBV20-1 and TRBJ1-4; D ambiguous. CDR1 is DFQATT and CDR2 is SNEGSKA in the germline V gene (reference sequence). Trimming removed 6 bases at V and 13 bases at J, with 12 bases between. The CDR3 is made up of 10 amino acids. As DNA, the CDR3 is TGCAGTGCCCAAGGAGGGAGACTGTTTTTT. Its translation is CSAQGGRLFF.

The table lists this clone with a few counts. The chain employs TRBV28 and TRBJ1-1; 8 bases map to TRBD1. With V trimmed by 5 bases and J by 3 bases, 11 bases remained unmatched. This CDR3 region has 16 residues. Germline CDR1 MDHEN, CDR2 SYDVKM. The CDR3 DNA sequence: TGTGCCAGCAGTCGTCCAGGGGGCTCAGGGGACACTGAAGCTTTCTTT. Its translation: CASSRPGGSGDTEAFF. Filled out from reference TRBV28 and TRBJ1-1, the complete variable domain reads DVKVTQSSRYLVKRTGEKVFLECVQDMDHENMFWYRQDPGLGLRLIYFSYDVKMKEKGDIPEGYSVSREKKERFSLILESASTNQTSMYLCASSRPGGSGDTEAFFGQGTRLTVV.

In its sample, this clone was seen once. The chain is built from TRBV3-1 (or the pseudogene TRBV3-2) and TRBJ2-1; D possibly corresponds to TRBD2 (6 bases). V lost 0 bases and J 6 bases, leaving 15 bases between the germline ends. Germline V gene data show CDR1 as LGHDT and CDR2 as YNNKEL (reference sequence). CDR3 length: 16 amino acids. This CDR3 reads CASSQDWRGRFNEQFF. Here the CDR3 DNA reads TGTGCCAGCAGCCAAGACTGGCGGGGTAGATTCAATGAGCAGTTCTTC.

This chain uses TRBV4-2 with TRBJ1-6, with D possibly TRBD1 on 6 matching bases. The CDR3 loop spans 14 amino acids. V gave up 2 bases and J gave up 9 bases, with 11 bases separating them. From germline, CDR1 is LGHNA and CDR2 YNFKEQ. CDR3 protein: CASSQMGASSPLHF. The CDR3, as DNA: TGTGCCAGCAGCCAAATGGGGGCATCTTCACCCCTCCACTTT.

The chain has TRBV5-1 and TRBJ1-2; D is unclear. The CDR3 has 13 amino acids. V shed 1 base and J shed 6 bases, with 10 bases lying between them. Germline loops: CDR1 SGHRS, CDR2 YFSETQ. CDR3: CASSLNGDHGYTF. Here the CDR3 DNA reads TGCGCCAGCAGCTTGAACGGAGATCATGGCTACACCTTC. The variable domain in full, with the rest retrieved from reference TRBV5-1 and TRBJ1-2, is KAGVTQTPRYLIKTRGQQVTLSCSPISGHRSVSWYQQTPGQGLQFLFEYFSETQRNKGNFPGRFSGRQFSNSRSEMNVSTLELGDSALYLCASSLNGDHGYTFGSGTRLTVV.

The genes are TRBV7-8 and TRBJ1-2; 7 bases are a match to TRBD1. The CDR3 spans 14 residues. Germline CDR1 reads SGHVS; CDR2 reads FQNEAQ. The J segment lost 5 bases and the V segment lost 3 bases, leaving 6 bases of the junction unmatched. CDR3: CASSLNGQAYGYTF. CDR3 DNA sequence: TGTGCCAGCAGCTTGAATGGACAGGCGTATGGCTACACCTTC.

The chain links TRBV28 to TRBJ1-2; D call uncertain. The CDR3 covers 13 residues. Deletions cut 2 bases from V and 5 bases from J, with 9 bases between. Germline loops: CDR1 MDHEN, CDR2 SYDVKM. CDR3 nucleotide sequence: TGTGCCAGCAGTTTAACAGAACAGTATGGCTACACCTTC. Translation gives CASSLTEQYGYTF.

V and J are TRBV6-5 and TRBJ2-2; no reliable D call. The CDR3 covers 13 residues. V was trimmed by 8 bases and J by 8 bases, leaving 15 bases between them. Germline assignment: CDR1 MNHEY and CDR2 SVGAGI. The CDR3 coding sequence is TGTGCCAGCGGTCCCTCCCGTGCGGGGGAGCTGTTTTTT. Translated, it gives CASGPSRAGELFF.

The chain combines TRBV28 with TRBJ2-2; the match to TRBD1 covers 9 bases. CDR3 length: 15 amino acids. J was trimmed by 4 bases and V by 2 bases; bases with no gene match: 2. Germline CDR1 reads MDHEN; CDR2 reads SYDVKM. The CDR3 DNA reads as TGTGCCAGCAGTTTAGGGGGACAGGGCACCGGGGAGCTGTTTTTT. The encoded protein is CASSLGGQGTGELFF.

This chain uses TRBV5-6 with TRBJ1-5, with a possible D match to TRBD1 (6 bases). Germline loops: CDR1 SGHDT, CDR2 YYEEEE. The CDR3 is made up of 15 amino acids. Trimming took 5 bases from V and 0 from J, leaving 12 bases between them. CDR3 sequence: CASSEQGPSNQPQHF. CDR3 in DNA: TGTGCCAGCAGTGAACAGGGACCTAGCAATCAGCCCCAGCATTTT.

The chain has TRBV2 and TRBJ2-7; tentatively, D is TRBD2 (6 bases). The length of the CDR3 is 15 residues. V was pared by 3 bases and J by 0 bases, with 12 bases between. Germline V CDR1 and CDR2: SNHLY, FYNNEI. For the CDR3, the DNA is TGTGCCAGCAGTGAGGTGCGGGACGGCTCCTACGAGCAGTACTTC. It encodes CASSEVRDGSYEQYF.

This clone was seen more than once but under ten times. This sample includes further DNA sequences coding for the same CDR3. The J gene is TRBJ1-4, the V gene TRBV5-1, with TRBD1 as a possible D gene (6 bases). V was clipped by 0 bases and J by 3 bases, with 6 bases between them. Germline CDR1 reads SGHRS; CDR2 reads YFSETQ. The CDR3 extends over 14 amino acids. The CDR3 loop reads CASSLDRANEKLFF. Here the CDR3 DNA reads TGCGCCAGCAGCTTGGACAGGGCTAATGAAAAACTGTTTTTT.

V is TRBV4-1 and J is TRBJ1-1, with D possibly matching TRBD1 (5 bases). V was pared by 4 bases and J by 1 base, with 16 bases between. The CDR3 is 16 residues long. Germline V CDR1 and CDR2: MGHRA, YSYEKL. The CDR3 DNA sequence: TGCGCCAGCAGCCTGAAGGACATCTTGGAGAACACTGAAGCTTTCTTT. Its translation: CASSLKDILENTEAFF.

V is TRBV14 and J is TRBJ2-6; no reliable D call. CDR1 SGHDN and CDR2 FVKESK come from the germline V gene. The CDR3 runs to 20 residues. V was cut by 1 base and J by 1 base, with 20 bases left in between. The CDR3, as DNA: TGTGCCAGCAGCCAAGTAGACTCTATGAGAAGAATTTCTGGGGCCAACGTCCTGACTTTC. Translated, it gives CASSQVDSMRRISGANVLTF. Full variable domain (rest looked up from reference TRBV14 and TRBJ2-6): EAGVTQFPSHSVIEKGQTVTLRCDPISGHDNLYWYRRVMGKEIKFLLHFVKESKQDESGMPNNRFLAERTGGTYSTLKVQPAELEDSGVYFCASSQVDSMRRISGANVLTFGAGSRLTVL.

The rearrangement uses TRBV19 and TRBJ2-1; 11 bases line up with TRBD2. Germline CDR1 reads LNHDA; CDR2 reads SQIVND (reference sequence). Unmatched junction bases numbered 1, after V lost 5 bases and J lost 4 bases. CDR3 length equals 14 residues. The CDR3 coding sequence is TGTGCCAGTAGTGCTAGCGGGGGGTACAATGAGCAGTTCTTC. It specifies CASSASGGYNEQFF. The whole variable domain, remainder taken from reference TRBV19 and TRBJ2-1, is DGGITQSPKYLFRKEGQNVTLSCEQNLNHDAMYWYRQDPGQGLRLIYYSQIVNDFQKGDIAEGYSVSREKKESFPLTVTSAQKNPTAFYLCASSASGGYNEQFFGPGTRLTVL.

The chain couples TRBV6-2 or TRBV6-3 to TRBJ2-7, with 8 bases fitting TRBD1. J lost 6 bases, V lost 5 bases, and 9 bases had no gene match. This CDR3 is 14 amino acids long. Germline V gene data show CDR1 as MNHEY and CDR2 as SVGEGT. CDR3 in DNA: TGTGCCAGCAGTCCGCGACAGGGGAGATTCGAGCAGTACTTC. Protein sequence: CASSPRQGRFEQYF.

The rearrangement links TRBV5-1 to TRBJ2-7, with D possibly being TRBD2 (7 bases). CDR1 and CDR2 (germline): SGHRS, YFSETQ. The germline V and J ends were trimmed by 4 bases and 4 bases, with 12 bases remaining between them. The CDR3 totals 13 residues. CDR3 amino acids: CASSQQGGYEQYF. CDR3 DNA sequence: TGCGCCAGCAGCCAACAGGGAGGGTACGAGCAGTACTTC.

As regards this clone: This is likely a read error, given that the CDR3 carries no conserved phenylalanine or tryptophan at its end. The DNA is left out, because the CDR3 cannot be placed on it with certainty; the CDR3 is given as TCRdb lists it. The chain joins TRBV19 to TRBJ2-7; the table's D call TRBD1 went unverified against the DNA. CDR1 is LNHDA and CDR2 is SQIVND in the germline V gene (reference sequence). The CDR3 has 12 residues if both end residues are counted. Here the CDR3 reads CASSIEGAGQPE.

This clone was detected once. This chain links TRBV18 with TRBJ1-5; 9 bases fit TRBD1. Trimming removed 3 bases from V and 3 bases from J; junction bases left unmatched: 3. Germline CDR1 reads KGHSH; CDR2 reads LQKENI. The CDR3 extends over 15 amino acids. The CDR3 spells CASSPGQGINQPQHF. The CDR3 DNA sequence: TGTGCCAGCTCACCCGGACAGGGGATCAATCAGCCCCAGCATTTT.

This chain uses TRBV11-2 with TRBJ2-1, with 9 bases matching TRBD2. CDR1 is SGHAT and CDR2 is FQNNGV in the germline V gene. The V gene end was trimmed by 5 bases and the J gene end by 4 bases; junction bases not matched to a gene: 6. This CDR3 has 15 amino acids. CDR3: CASSQGLARYNEQFF. CDR3 DNA sequence: TGTGCCAGCAGCCAAGGACTAGCGAGATACAATGAGCAGTTCTTC. Combining the CDR3 with reference TRBV11-2 and TRBJ2-1 gives the whole variable domain EAGVAQSPRYKIIEKRQSVAFWCNPISGHATLYWYQQILGQGPKLLIQFQNNGVVDDSQLPKDRFSAERLKGVDSTLKIQPAKLEDSAVYLCASSQGLARYNEQFFGPGTRLTVL.

The chain recombines TRBV9 with TRBJ1-6; D gene ambiguous. The CDR3 is 14 residues long. CDR1 and CDR2 from the germline V gene are SGDLS and YYNGEE. Trimming pared 4 bases from V and 10 bases from J, leaving 15 bases between. The CDR3: CASSPGGGISPLHF. The DNA of the CDR3 is TGTGCCAGCAGCCCAGGAGGAGGAATCTCACCCCTCCACTTT.

The gene calls are TRBV28 and TRBJ1-3; 8 bases line up with TRBD1. V was pared by 5 bases and J by 4 bases, with 4 bases of the junction left unmatched. The CDR3 totals 14 residues. CDR1 and CDR2 from the germline V gene are MDHEN and SYDVKM. The CDR3 bases are TGTGCCAGCAGTCTTCGGACAGGGGGAAACACCATATATTTT. Amino acids: CASSLRTGGNTIYF.

J is TRBJ2-7 and V is TRBV28; 9 bases are shared with TRBD2. The junction had 16 bases not matched to a gene; V was cut back by 3 bases and J by 13 bases. Germline assignment: CDR1 MDHEN and CDR2 SYDVKM. The CDR3 is made up of 15 amino acids. CDR3 loop: CASSFALFSGGLHYF. DNA of the CDR3: TGTGCCAGCAGTTTCGCCCTTTTTAGCGGGGGCCTCCACTACTTC.